The sequence of this T cell receptor beta chain was determined in a study of molecular identifiers for immune sequencing clone quantification. Per germline, CDR1 LNHDA and CDR2 SQIVND (reference sequence). With V trimmed by 3 bases and J by 4 bases, 12 bases remained unmatched. This CDR3 has 16 residues. This clonotype has just a few counts. Its target is unknown. A single record per CDR3 protein comes from TCRdb applying MiXCR to the PCR reads. This sample carries roughly 320,000 distinct CDR3 sequences, about 22% of them seen once, and the ten largest clones take around 0.74%. Study results and caveats: Clones carrying above 20 RNA copies accounted for over 98% of effector molecules, under 1% in naive cells.

The genes are TRBV19 and TRBJ2-7; the match to TRBD1 covers 7 bases. The origin of this receptor is a human donor in good health. Some libraries in this study had Jurkat cell RNA spiked in. The source material was naive CD8+ T cells from blood, with Jurkat cell RNA spiked in. This sample's subset: FACS-sorted CD8+CD4-CCR7+CD45RA+ naive T cells. Here the CDR3 DNA reads TGTGCCAGTAGTATGGACCCTACCGGGACAGATTACGAGCAGTACTTC. Translation gives CASSMDPTGTDYEQYF.